Following are 25 T cell receptor beta chains from one sample sequenced in a study of blood T cell repertoires in COVID-19. Produced via immunoSEQ multiplex PCR; TCRdb's table is partial and in-frame only. There are 300,000 or so clones in the sample; around 80% occur only once, and roughly 1.3% lies in the top ten. Material for sequencing was peripheral blood. The receptors derive from a woman in her forties or fifties with acute or convalescent COVID-19.

This chain uses TRBV5-4 with TRBJ2-2; possibly TRBD2 for D (5 bases). The CDR3 extends over 14 amino acids. Germline V gene data show CDR1 as SGHNT and CDR2 as YYREEE (reference sequence). V was shortened by 6 bases and J by 2 bases, with 11 bases between the two germline ends. CDR3 coding DNA: TGTGCCAGCACCCGGGGATTCAACACCGGGGAGCTGTTTTTT. Protein sequence: CASTRGFNTGELFF.

Here the CDR3 reads CASSSPGLRYADTQYF. The CDR3 nucleotides are TGTGCCAGCAGCTCTCCGGGACTACGATACGCAGATACGCAGTATTTT. This chain joins TRBV5-8 and TRBJ2-3, with TRBD2 identical over 7 bases. The ends lost 3 bases at V and 4 bases at J; junction bases unmatched: 11. This CDR3 comprises 16 residues. Germline CDR1 SGHTS, CDR2 YDEGEE.

V usage is TRBV9 and J usage is TRBJ2-1; TRBD2 agrees at 10 bases. Germline-derived CDR1 and CDR2 are SGDLS and YYNGEE. V was clipped by 1 base and J by 4 bases; unmatched bases: 5. This CDR3 is built from 16 residues. CDR3: CASSVLAGGIYNEQFF. The CDR3 region has the DNA TGTGCCAGCAGCGTATTAGCGGGAGGCATTTACAATGAGCAGTTCTTC.

The sample holds one count of this clone. V is TRBV5-1 and J is TRBJ1-1; unclear D gene. Germline CDR1 is SGHRS and CDR2 is YFSETQ. The CDR3 runs to 13 residues. V gave up 1 base and J gave up 1 base, with 5 bases separating them. Here the CDR3 reads CASSLQKNTEAFF. CDR3 bases: TGCGCCAGCAGCTTGCAAAAGAACACTGAAGCTTTCTTT.

V is TRBV12-3 or TRBV12-4 and J is TRBJ2-6; D gene uncertain. The V end was cut by 7 bases, the J end by 1 base, with 5 bases between. The CDR3 length is 13 residues. The CDR3 protein is CASITSGANVLTF. Written as DNA, the CDR3 is TGTGCCAGCATTACATCTGGGGCCAACGTCCTGACTTTC.

The chain has TRBV5-1 and TRBJ1-5, with D unclear. Trimming removed 0 bases from V and 6 bases from J, with 4 bases in between. CDR3 size: 12 residues. CDR1 is SGHRS, CDR2 YFSETQ, per germline. The CDR3 DNA reads as TGCGCCAGCAGCTTGGTCATTCAGCCCCAGCATTTT. Translating gives CASSLVIQPQHF.

The chain has TRBV24-1 and TRBJ1-5, with 7 bases identical to TRBD1. V dropped 3 bases and J dropped 1; count of bases not matched to a gene: 2. The CDR3 spans 15 residues. Germline CDR1 is KGHDR and CDR2 is SFDVKD. CDR3 amino acids: CATSDTRGSNQPQHF. DNA for the CDR3: TGTGCCACCAGTGATACCAGGGGGAGCAATCAGCCCCAGCATTTT.

This sequence joins TRBV11-2 and TRBJ2-7; D call uncertain. CDR3 length equals 12 residues. With 5 bases removed from V and 3 bases from J, the gap between germline ends came to 8 bases. Germline lookup yields CDR1 SGHAT and CDR2 FQNNGV. Here the CDR3 reads CASSLSGYEQYV. Written as DNA, the CDR3 is TGTGCCAGCAGCCTCAGTGGCTACGAGCAGTACGTC.

The V and J genes are TRBV18 and TRBJ1-4; D might be TRBD1 (5 bases). CDR1 and CDR2 from the germline V gene are KGHSH and LQKENI. CDR3 length: 16 amino acids. V shed 4 bases and J shed 10 bases, with 22 bases lying between them. The CDR3, as DNA: TGTGCCAGCTCACTCGAACCGGTACAGGCCTTGGGAAAACTGTTTTTT. Amino acid sequence: CASSLEPVQALGKLFF. Full variable domain (missing parts from reference TRBV18 and TRBJ1-4): NAGVMQNPRHLVRRRGQEARLRCSPMKGHSHVYWYRQLPEEGLKFMVYLQKENIIDESGMPKERFSAEFPKEGPSILRIQQVVRGDSAAYFCASSLEPVQALGKLFFGSGTQLSVL.

This clone was counted only a few times. The genes are TRBV13 and TRBJ2-3, with 10 nucleotides matching TRBD2. This CDR3 contains 17 residues. The germline gives CDR1 PRHDT, CDR2 FYEKMQ (reference sequence). V shed 5 bases, J shed 4 bases, and the junction held 12 bases outside the gene matches. The CDR3 here is CASSAPKGLALPDTQYF. DNA for the CDR3: TGTGCCAGCAGCGCCCCTAAGGGACTAGCGTTGCCAGATACGCAGTATTTT.

The chain recombines TRBV5-6 with TRBJ2-5; perhaps TRBD2 as D (5 bases). This CDR3 is 15 amino acids long. The V gene's germline CDR1 is SGHDT and CDR2 YYEEEE. V lost 0 bases and J lost 7, with 16 bases in between. The CDR3 is CASSLGSSEYVTQYF. DNA for the CDR3: TGTGCCAGCAGCTTGGGAAGTAGCGAGTACGTGACCCAGTACTTC.

This chain joins TRBV4-3 and TRBJ2-1; D might be TRBD2 (5 bases). CDR3 length: 15 residues. The V end was cut by 0 bases, the J end by 10 bases, with 16 bases between. CDR1 LGHNA and CDR2 YSLEER come from the germline V gene. The CDR3 sequence is CASSQDLTTRREQFF. CDR3 nucleotides: TGCGCCAGCAGCCAAGATCTAACCACTAGACGGGAGCAGTTCTTC.

The sample holds one count of this clone. The chain recombines TRBV19 with TRBJ2-1; maybe TRBD1 (6 bases). V was clipped by 6 bases and J by 1 base, with 19 bases between them. This CDR3 spans 17 amino acids. CDR1 is LNHDA, CDR2 SQIVND, per germline (reference sequence). The CDR3 region is CASRGARASRSYNEQFF. DNA for the CDR3: TGTGCCAGTAGGGGGGCCAGGGCCTCCAGGTCCTACAATGAGCAGTTCTTC.

The V gene is TRBV5-6, the J gene TRBJ1-5; 10 bases are shared with TRBD1. The V segment lost 1 base and the J segment 0 bases; nucleotides outside the gene matches: 1. The CDR3 spans 16 residues. The germline V gene has CDR1 SGHDT and CDR2 YYEEEE. CDR3 region: CASSLRDRGSNQPQHF. The CDR3 nucleotides read TGTGCCAGCAGCTTGCGGGACAGGGGTAGCAATCAGCCCCAGCATTTT.

The V gene is TRBV4-1, the J gene TRBJ1-4; 7 bases are shared with TRBD1. Germline V lookup: CDR1 MGHRA, CDR2 YSYEKL. V shed 3 bases, J shed 4 bases, and the junction held 5 bases outside the gene matches. CDR3 length: 15 amino acids. The CDR3 DNA sequence: TGCGCCAGCAGCCAGGAGGGGGCGGTTAATGAAAAACTGTTTTTT. It encodes CASSQEGAVNEKLFF.

CDR3 region: CASSLTGGQYYEQFF. The CDR3, as DNA: TGCGCCAGCAGCTTGACGGGGGGGCAATATTATGAGCAGTTCTTC. This chain links TRBV5-1 with TRBJ2-1; 8 bases match TRBD2. Germline values: CDR1 SGHRS, CDR2 YFSETQ. Losses at the gene ends were 1 base for V and 8 bases for J; bases not matched to a gene: 8. The CDR3 is made up of 15 amino acids.

V is TRBV6-2 or TRBV6-3 and J is TRBJ1-1; 8 nucleotides match TRBD1. Germline V lookup: CDR1 MNHEY, CDR2 SVGEGT. V trimming: 0 bases; J trimming: 0 bases; junction bases outside the gene matches: 6. The CDR3 runs 17 residues. The CDR3 sequence: CASSYSNRTGLNTEAFF. DNA for the CDR3: TGTGCCAGCAGTTACTCGAATAGGACAGGGCTGAACACTGAAGCTTTCTTT.

This sequence joins TRBV7-3 and TRBJ2-1; 10 positions agree with TRBD2. This CDR3 has 15 amino acids. From germline, CDR1 is SGHTA and CDR2 FQGTGA. Trimming at V came to 0 bases and at J to 9 bases, leaving 5 bases not matched to a gene. The CDR3, as DNA: TGTGCCAGCAGCTTAACTAGCGGGAGGTCTAGTGAGCAGTTCTTC. Amino acids: CASSLTSGRSSEQFF. The full variable domain, rest sourced from reference TRBV7-3 and TRBJ2-1, is GAGVSQTPSNKVTEKGKYVELRCDPISGHTALYWYRQSLGQGPEFLIYFQGTGAADDSGLPNDRFFAVRPEGSVSTLKIQRTERGDSAVYLCASSLTSGRSSEQFFGPGTRLTVL.

This rearrangement joins TRBV24-1 to TRBJ2-5, with D possibly matching TRBD1 (5 bases). CDR1 KGHDR and CDR2 SFDVKD come from the germline V gene. The CDR3 consists of 15 residues. The germline V and J ends were trimmed by 3 bases and 1 base, with 11 bases remaining between them. CDR3 in DNA: TGTGCCACCAGTGATACACAGGCCTCCCAAGAGACCCAGTACTTC. Its translation is CATSDTQASQETQYF.

This clone came up once. The chain employs TRBV3-1 (or the pseudogene TRBV3-2) and TRBJ2-4, with 9 bases identical to TRBD2. With 3 bases clipped from V and 8 bases from J, the junction kept 8 bases outside the gene matches. Germline V CDR1 and CDR2: LGHDT, YNNKEL (reference sequence). The CDR3 is 15 residues long. The DNA of the CDR3 is TGTGCCAGCAGCCAGTCTAGCGGGGATTGGTACATTCAGTACTTC. Amino acids: CASSQSSGDWYIQYF.

The chain uses TRBV19 and TRBJ1-4, with D unclear. V lost 8 bases and J lost 4, with 14 bases in between. The germline gives CDR1 LNHDA, CDR2 SQIVND (reference sequence). The CDR3 extends over 14 amino acids. The CDR3 protein is CASRPLAGNEKLFF. In DNA form, the CDR3 reads TGTGCCAGTCGCCCATTGGCGGGTAATGAAAAACTGTTTTTT.

The chain is built from TRBV19 and TRBJ2-5; TRBD1 matches 7 bases. The J segment lost 4 bases and the V segment lost 5 bases, leaving 7 bases of the junction unmatched. Germline V gene sequence: CDR1 LNHDA, CDR2 SQIVND (reference sequence). The CDR3 loop spans 14 amino acids. The DNA of the CDR3 is TGTGCCAGTAGTGCCGGACAGGCCCCAGAGACCCAGTACTTC. The encoded protein is CASSAGQAPETQYF.

The rearrangement links TRBV28 to TRBJ2-3; 15 bases are a match to TRBD2. This CDR3 is 17 amino acids long. Germline lookup yields CDR1 MDHEN and CDR2 SYDVKM. Trimming at V came to 1 base and at J to 8 bases, leaving 7 bases not matched to a gene. The CDR3 bases are TGTGCCAGCAGTTTATTAGGGACTAGCGGGAGGATGGCTACGCAGTATTTT. Translation: CASSLLGTSGRMATQYF.

The gene calls are TRBV7-9 and TRBJ2-7; 7 nucleotides agree with TRBD1. CDR3 length equals 15 residues. CDR1 is SEHNR, CDR2 FQNEAQ, per germline (reference sequence). Trimming removed 6 bases from V and 5 bases from J; junction bases left unmatched: 13. This CDR3 reads CASSSFRGRIHEQYF. CDR3 coding DNA: TGTGCCAGCAGTTCGTTCAGGGGGAGAATCCACGAGCAGTACTTC.

This sequence joins TRBV12-3 or TRBV12-4 and TRBJ2-7; TRBD1 is a possible D gene (6 bases). The CDR3 extends over 13 amino acids. Trimming pared 3 bases from V and 3 bases from J, leaving 9 bases between. The CDR3 here is CASSLRRGYEQYF. CDR3 DNA: TGTGCCAGCAGTTTGCGCAGGGGCTACGAGCAGTACTTC.